Here is one T cell receptor beta chain with its context. This clonotype came up a few times. Its cognate antigen has yet to be identified. No quality values exist for individual bases; no much larger clone is one base distant. V has 4 bases trimmed and J has 9 bases trimmed; junction bases matching no gene number 6. Sequences SGHRS (CDR1) and YFSETQ (CDR2) are obtained from the germline V gene. The CDR3 runs 14 residues from the cysteine to the phenylalanine. Kept here is only the CDR3 DNA, which spans 42 bases and is read in frame from base 1. The data originate from a study of T-cell reconstitution after alpha-beta-depleted transplantation in children (dated by TCRdb to about 2016). For context, the study as a whole: Using TCR repertoire profiling, the study followed T-cell immune reconstitution in a quantitative way in children after TCRalphabeta/CD19-depleted allogeneic hematopoietic cell transplantation. Overall study results and their limits: The apparently early recovery of alphabetaT-cell counts about two months after transplant reportedly depended on only several hundred rapidly expanded clones that came from non-depleted graft cells. Over subsequent months, a decline in hyperexpanded clone frequencies was noted, and after one year, T-cell counts and TCRbeta diversity were mostly ascribed to newly produced T cells. In some patients, the high TCRbeta diversity seen at day 60 was put down to recipient T cells and intrathymic progenitors that had survived conditioning.

The method behind the library was PCR. For sequencing, an Illumina HiSeq 2500 was employed. TCR libraries were prepared with molecular barcoding, using unique molecular identifiers to normalize TCRbeta repertoire quantification. TCRdb trimmed the raw reads at Q25, called clones with MiXCR and kept productive beta chains. Rows are combined by CDR3 protein, so each entry shows the most common genes and DNA. The sample table contains approximately 97,000 distinct CDR3 sequences; only one count was recorded for about 6.8% of them. The ten largest clones add up to over 15% of the sample. Taken with the paper, the label for treatment or condition translates to: allogeneic hematopoietic cell transplantation with graft depleted of TCRalphabeta T cells and CD19 B cells. Transplant recipients were children who received TCRalphabeta/CD19-depleted allogeneic hematopoietic cell grafts.

Here the chain combines TRBV5-1 and TRBJ1-6, with TRBD1 matching 8 junction bases. The source is a boy between 2 and 10 years old with acute lymphoblastic leukemia, due to receive a stem cell transplant. Source: PBMCs, taken before TCRalphabeta/CD19-depleted stem cell transplant. The CDR3 has the sequence CASSQTGDGSPLHF. Here is the DNA: TGCGCCAGCAGCCAGACAGGGGATGGTTCACCCCTCCACTTT.